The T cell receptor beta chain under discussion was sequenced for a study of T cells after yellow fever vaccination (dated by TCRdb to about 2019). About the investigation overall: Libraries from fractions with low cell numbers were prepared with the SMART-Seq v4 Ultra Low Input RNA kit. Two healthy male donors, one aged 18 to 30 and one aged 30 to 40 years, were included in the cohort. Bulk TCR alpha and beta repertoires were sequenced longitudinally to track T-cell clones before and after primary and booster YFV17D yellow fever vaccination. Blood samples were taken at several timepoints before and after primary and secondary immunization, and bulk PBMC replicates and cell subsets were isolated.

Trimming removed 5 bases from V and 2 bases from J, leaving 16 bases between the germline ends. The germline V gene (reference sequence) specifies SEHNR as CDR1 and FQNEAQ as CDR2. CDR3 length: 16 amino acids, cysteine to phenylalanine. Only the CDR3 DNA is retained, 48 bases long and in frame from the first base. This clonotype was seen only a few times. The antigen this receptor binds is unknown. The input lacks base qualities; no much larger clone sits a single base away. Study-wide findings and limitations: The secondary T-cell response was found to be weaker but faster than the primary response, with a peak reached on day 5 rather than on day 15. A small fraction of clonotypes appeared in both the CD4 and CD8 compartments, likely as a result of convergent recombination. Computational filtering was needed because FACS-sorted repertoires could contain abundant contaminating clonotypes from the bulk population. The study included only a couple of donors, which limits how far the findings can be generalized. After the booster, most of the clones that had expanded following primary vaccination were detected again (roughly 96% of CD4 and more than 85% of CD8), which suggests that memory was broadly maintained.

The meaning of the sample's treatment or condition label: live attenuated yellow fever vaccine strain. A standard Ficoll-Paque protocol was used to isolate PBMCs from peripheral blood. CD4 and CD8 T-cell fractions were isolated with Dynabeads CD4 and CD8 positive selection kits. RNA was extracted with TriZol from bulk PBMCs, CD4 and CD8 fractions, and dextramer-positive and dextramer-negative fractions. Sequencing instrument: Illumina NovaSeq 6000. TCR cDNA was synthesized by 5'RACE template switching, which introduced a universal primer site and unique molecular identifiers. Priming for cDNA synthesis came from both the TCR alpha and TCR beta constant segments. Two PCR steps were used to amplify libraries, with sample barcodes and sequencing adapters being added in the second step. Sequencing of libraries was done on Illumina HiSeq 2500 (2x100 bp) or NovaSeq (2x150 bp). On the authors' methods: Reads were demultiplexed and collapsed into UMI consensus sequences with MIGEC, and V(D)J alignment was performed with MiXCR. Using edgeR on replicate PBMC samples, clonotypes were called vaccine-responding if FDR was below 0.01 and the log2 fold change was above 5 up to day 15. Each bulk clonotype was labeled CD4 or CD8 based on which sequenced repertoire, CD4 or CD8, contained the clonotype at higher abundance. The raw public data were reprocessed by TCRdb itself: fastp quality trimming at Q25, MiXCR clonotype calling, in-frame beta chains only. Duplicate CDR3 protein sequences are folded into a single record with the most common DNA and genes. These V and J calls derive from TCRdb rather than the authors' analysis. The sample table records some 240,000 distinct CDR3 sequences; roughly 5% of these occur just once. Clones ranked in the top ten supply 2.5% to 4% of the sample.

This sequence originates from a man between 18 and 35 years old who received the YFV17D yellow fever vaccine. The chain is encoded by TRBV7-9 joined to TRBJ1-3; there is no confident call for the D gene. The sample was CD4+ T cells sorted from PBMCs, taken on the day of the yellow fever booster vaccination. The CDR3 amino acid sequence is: CASSIRPAGAGNTIYF. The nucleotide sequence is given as TGTGCCAGCAGCATTAGGCCCGCTGGCGCTGGAAACACCATATATTTT.